These T cell receptor beta chains were read from a single sample in a study of blood T cell repertoires in COVID-19. TCRdb's copy holds only in-frame clones and misses some; the assay was immunoSEQ multiplex PCR. Counted here are around 130,000 clones, 80% to 85% occurring once; the ten biggest clones make up more than 1.2%. The sample consisted of peripheral blood. These receptors all come from a man aged 60-69 years with acute or convalescent COVID-19. CDR3s include the opening cysteine and the closing phenylalanine or tryptophan. Fields, in order: V gene, CDR3 protein.

V gene: TRBV6-5
CDR3 protein: CASSYLQNSPLHF

V gene: TRBV24-1
CDR3 protein: CATSSSASSGGNTDTQYF

V gene: TRBV7-9
CDR3 protein: CASSPAGGSNQPQHF

V gene: TRBV9
CDR3 protein: CASSVARGLAGSHEQFF

V gene: TRBV23-1
CDR3 protein: CASSQSFWTGRLDEQYF

V gene: TRBV29-1
CDR3 protein: CSVDRTQETQYF

V gene: TRBV10-3
CDR3 protein: CAISDSPSSYNEQFF

V gene: TRBV27
CDR3 protein: CASSLRLAGDGSGYNEQFF

V gene: TRBV5-1
CDR3 protein: CASSQRGGRSSYEQYF

V gene: TRBV5-6
CDR3 protein: CASRDTLRGANTYEQYF

V gene: TRBV3-1/TRBV3-2
CDR3 protein: CASSQERGLVPDTQYF

V gene: TRBV30
CDR3 protein: CAWSRSQAHSGYTF

V gene: TRBV9
CDR3 protein: CASSVGGTRPSEQYF

V gene: TRBV2
CDR3 protein: CASKIGQLSNQPQHF

V gene: TRBV30
CDR3 protein: CASTGLDAYEQYF

V gene: TRBV10-2
CDR3 protein: CASSPVGGGLILEETQYF

V gene: TRBV9
CDR3 protein: CASSAGLAESYEQYF

V gene: TRBV7-6
CDR3 protein: CASSHGSGGNEQFF

V gene: TRBV6-6
CDR3 protein: CASSYSARQGGTEAFF

V gene: TRBV5-1
CDR3 protein: CASSLEQGDGAFF

V gene: TRBV3-1/TRBV3-2
CDR3 protein: CASSPSGQGGTEAFF

V gene: TRBV5-1
CDR3 protein: CASSLEGGANQPQHF

V gene: TRBV10-2
CDR3 protein: CASKIGESTEAFF

V gene: TRBV7-9
CDR3 protein: CASSLGLDTGELFF